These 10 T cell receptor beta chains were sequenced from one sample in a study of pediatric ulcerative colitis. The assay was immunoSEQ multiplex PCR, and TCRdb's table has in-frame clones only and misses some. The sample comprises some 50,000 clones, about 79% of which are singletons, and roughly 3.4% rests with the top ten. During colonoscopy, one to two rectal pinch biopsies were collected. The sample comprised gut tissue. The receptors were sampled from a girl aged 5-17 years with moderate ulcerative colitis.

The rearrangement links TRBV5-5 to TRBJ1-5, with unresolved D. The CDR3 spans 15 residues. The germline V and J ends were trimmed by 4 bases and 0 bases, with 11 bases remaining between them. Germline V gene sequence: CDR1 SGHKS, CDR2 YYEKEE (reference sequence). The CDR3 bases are TGTGCCAGCAGCCCTAACATTTATAGCAATCAGCCCCAGCATTTT. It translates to CASSPNIYSNQPQHF. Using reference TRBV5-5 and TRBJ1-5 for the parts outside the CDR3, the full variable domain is DAGVTQSPTHLIKTRGQQVTLRCSPISGHKSVSWYQQVLGQGPQFIFQYYEKEERGRGNFPDRFSARQFPNYSSELNVNALLLGDSALYLCASSPNIYSNQPQHFGDGTRLSIL.

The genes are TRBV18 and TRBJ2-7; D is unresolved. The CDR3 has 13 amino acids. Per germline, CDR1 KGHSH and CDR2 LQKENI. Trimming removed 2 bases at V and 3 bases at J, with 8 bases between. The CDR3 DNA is TGTGCCAGCTCACCATCAATCGGCTACGAGCAGTACTTC. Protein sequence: CASSPSIGYEQYF.

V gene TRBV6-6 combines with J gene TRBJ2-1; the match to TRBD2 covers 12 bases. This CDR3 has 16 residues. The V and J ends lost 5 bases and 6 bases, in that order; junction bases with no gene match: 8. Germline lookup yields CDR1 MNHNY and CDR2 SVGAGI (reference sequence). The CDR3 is CASSTSPSGGGNEQFF. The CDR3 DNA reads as TGTGCCAGCAGTACCTCTCCTAGCGGGGGGGGCAATGAGCAGTTCTTC.

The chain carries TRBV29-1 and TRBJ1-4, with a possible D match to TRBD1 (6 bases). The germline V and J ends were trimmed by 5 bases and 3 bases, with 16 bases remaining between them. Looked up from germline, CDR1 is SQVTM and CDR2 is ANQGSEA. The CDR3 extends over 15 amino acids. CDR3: CSVRGLGHPNEKLFF. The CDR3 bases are TGCAGCGTTCGGGGGCTGGGGCACCCTAATGAAAAACTGTTTTTT. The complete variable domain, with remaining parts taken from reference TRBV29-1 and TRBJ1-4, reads SAVISQKPSRDICQRGTSLTIQCQVDSQVTMMFWYRQQPGQSLTLIATANQGSEATYESGFVIDKFPISRPNLTFSTLTVSNMSPEDSSIYLCSVRGLGHPNEKLFFGSGTQLSVL.

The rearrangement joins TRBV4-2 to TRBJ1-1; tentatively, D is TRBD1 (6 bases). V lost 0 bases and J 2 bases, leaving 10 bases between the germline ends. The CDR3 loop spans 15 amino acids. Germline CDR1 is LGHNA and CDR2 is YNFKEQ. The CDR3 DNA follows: TGTGCCAGCAGCCAAGAATGGACAGTCAACACTGAAGCTTTCTTT. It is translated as CASSQEWTVNTEAFF.

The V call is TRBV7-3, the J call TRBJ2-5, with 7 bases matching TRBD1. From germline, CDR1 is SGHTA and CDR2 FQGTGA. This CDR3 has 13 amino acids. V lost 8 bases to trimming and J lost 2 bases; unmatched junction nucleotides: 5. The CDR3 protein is CASSRGWQETQYF. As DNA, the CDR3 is TGTGCCAGCTCCAGGGGGTGGCAAGAGACCCAGTACTTC.

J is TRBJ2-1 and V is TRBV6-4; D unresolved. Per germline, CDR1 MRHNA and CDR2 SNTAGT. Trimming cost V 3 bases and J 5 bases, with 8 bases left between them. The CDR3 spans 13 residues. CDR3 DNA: TGTGCCAGCAGTGAGTCACAAAACAATGAGCAGTTCTTC. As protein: CASSESQNNEQFF.

The CDR3 coding sequence is TGTGCCTGGAGTGAGGGGCCCGGGGGAAAACTGTTTTTT. Translated: CAWSEGPGGKLFF. This chain joins TRBV30 and TRBJ1-4; tentative D call: TRBD1 (5 bases). V was trimmed by 1 base and J by 10 bases, leaving 13 bases between them. This CDR3 spans 13 amino acids. CDR1 GTSNPN and CDR2 SVGIG come from the germline V gene (reference sequence).

CDR3 residues: CASSVATGGAGGKQYF. CDR3 sequence (DNA): TGTGCCAGCAGCGTTGCTACAGGGGGCGCCGGTGGAAAGCAGTACTTC. The V gene is TRBV9, the J gene TRBJ2-7; 9 bases map to TRBD1. The CDR3 sequence is 16 residues long. Trimming at V came to 2 bases and at J to 8 bases, leaving 14 bases not matched to a gene. The germline V gene has CDR1 SGDLS and CDR2 YYNGEE.

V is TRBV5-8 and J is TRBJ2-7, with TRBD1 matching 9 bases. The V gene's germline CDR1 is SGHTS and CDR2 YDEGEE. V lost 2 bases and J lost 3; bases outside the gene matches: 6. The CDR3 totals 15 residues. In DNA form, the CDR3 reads TGTGCCAGCAGCTTCTTTCGGGACAGGGACTACGAGCAGTACTTC. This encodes CASSFFRDRDYEQYF.